The 5 T cell receptor beta chains below all came from one sample that was sequenced in a study of shared clonotypes between healthy human individuals. Sequencing was performed with immunoSEQ multiplex PCR; in TCRdb, only in-frame clones are kept and a portion is missing. The sample includes 150,000 to 200,000 clones, just under 95% of them seen just once. Sequenced sample: naive CD4+ T cells sorted from blood. Stated subset: CD45RA+ positively selected. Source of these receptors: a woman aged 25 to 45 in good health.

The chain combines TRBV28 with TRBJ2-1; 14 bases line up with TRBD2. In germline, CDR1 is MDHEN, CDR2 SYDVKM. V was clipped by 3 bases and J by 6 bases; unmatched bases: 4. This CDR3 contains 16 residues. The CDR3 DNA follows: TGTGCCAGCAGTTTGGGGACTAGCGGGAGCTTCAATGAGCAGTTCTTC. This sequence encodes CASSLGTSGSFNEQFF.

The chain links TRBV10-3 to TRBJ2-7, with D perhaps matching TRBD2 (5 bases). Germline CDR1 and CDR2: ENHRY and SYGVKD. V shed 2 bases and J shed 5 bases, with 19 bases lying between them. CDR3 length: 16 residues. The CDR3: CAISEPPSGLYDEQYF. The CDR3 region has the DNA TGTGCCATCAGTGAGCCCCCATCAGGACTCTACGACGAGCAGTACTTC.

This chain joins TRBV6-5 and TRBJ2-5, with D hard to call. The CDR3 is 14 amino acids. The germline gives CDR1 MNHEY, CDR2 SVGAGI. Trimming shortened V by 0 bases and J by 4 bases, and 9 bases separated the two germline ends. The CDR3 DNA follows: TGTGCCAGCAGTTACTCGTCGGGTGGAGAGACCCAGTACTTC. Its translation: CASSYSSGGETQYF.

The chain is built from TRBV19 and TRBJ2-7; 12 bases line up with TRBD2. This CDR3 is built from 15 residues. Per germline, CDR1 LNHDA and CDR2 SQIVND (reference sequence). With V trimmed by 6 bases and J by 2 bases, 5 bases remained unmatched. The CDR3 DNA is TGTGCCAGTAGAAGACGGACTAGCGGGACCTACGAGCAGTACTTC. Its translation is CASRRRTSGTYEQYF.

The chain is built from TRBV6-5 and TRBJ2-2; 7 bases agree with TRBD1. The V gene's germline CDR1 is MNHEY and CDR2 SVGAGI. V lost 6 bases, J lost 5 bases, and 9 bases stayed unmatched. The CDR3 is 15 residues long. The CDR3 DNA reads as TGTGCCAGCAGGCCTGGGACAGTATATACCGGGGAGCTGTTTTTT. Amino acids: CASRPGTVYTGELFF.